A single sample gave rise to the 15 T cell receptor beta chains below, sequenced in a study of T cell repertoires in ileal Crohn's disease. This table comes from immunoSEQ multiplex PCR, and its TCRdb copy is limited to in-frame clones, with some not included. Found here are about 16,000 clones, more than 85% of them singletons; the top ten hold 7.1%. Sample time point: inflamed ileum from the surgical specimen. The sequencing sample was made of ileal tissue. The receptor source for this set is an adult with Crohn's disease.

This clone was found once. For the CDR3, the DNA is TGTGCCAGCAGCCCGGAACGGACAGGGCCACCCCTCCACTTT. Residues: CASSPERTGPPLHF. The rearrangement uses TRBV11-2 and TRBJ1-6, with 8 bases lining up with TRBD1. The ends lost 5 bases at V and 11 bases at J; junction bases unmatched: 8. CDR3 length: 14 amino acids. CDR1 SGHAT and CDR2 FQNNGV come from the germline V gene. Filled out from reference TRBV11-2 and TRBJ1-6, the complete variable domain reads EAGVAQSPRYKIIEKRQSVAFWCNPISGHATLYWYQQILGQGPKLLIQFQNNGVVDDSQLPKDRFSAERLKGVDSTLKIQPAKLEDSAVYLCASSPERTGPPLHFGNGTRLTVT.

This chain uses TRBV6-4 with TRBJ2-1; no clear D gene. V was shortened by 0 bases and J by 15 bases, with 9 bases between the two germline ends. This CDR3 comprises 11 residues. Germline values: CDR1 MRHNA, CDR2 SNTAGT. DNA of the CDR3: TGTGCCAGCAGTGACTCCATTTTGCCGTTCTTC. This encodes CASSDSILPFF.

The chain is built from TRBV28 and TRBJ2-4, with 9 bases identical to TRBD1. With 6 bases clipped from V and 0 bases from J, the junction kept 3 bases outside the gene matches. The germline V gene has CDR1 MDHEN and CDR2 SYDVKM. This CDR3 region has 15 residues. CDR3 DNA sequence: TGTGCCAGCAGCTTACAGGGGGCAGCCAAAAACATTCAGTACTTC. Translated, it gives CASSLQGAAKNIQYF.

In its sample, this clone was seen a few times. The chain is built from TRBV28 and TRBJ1-5; D uncertain. The germline V gene has CDR1 MDHEN and CDR2 SYDVKM. V lost 5 bases and J lost 6, with 8 bases in between. The CDR3 covers 12 residues. Written as DNA, the CDR3 is TGTGCCAGCAGTATCGTTGGTCAGCCCCAGCATTTT. It yields the protein CASSIVGQPQHF.

This chain links TRBV15 with TRBJ1-6; D may be TRBD1 (6 bases). The length of the CDR3 is 17 residues. CDR1 is LNHNV, CDR2 YYDKDF, per germline (reference sequence). The V and J ends lost 3 bases and 5 bases respectively, with 17 bases between them. CDR3 residues: CATSRVFGQRNNSPLHF. CDR3 nucleotide sequence: TGTGCCACCAGCAGGGTGTTCGGACAGAGAAATAATTCACCCCTCCACTTT. Full variable domain (rest looked up from reference TRBV15 and TRBJ1-6): DAMVIQNPRYQVTQFGKPVTLSCSQTLNHNVMYWYQQKSSQAPKLLFHYYDKDFNNEADTPDNFQSRRPNTSFCFLDIRSPGLGDTAMYLCATSRVFGQRNNSPLHFGNGTRLTVT.

The chain combines TRBV9 with TRBJ2-7; 8 bases are a match to TRBD1. Germline V lookup: CDR1 SGDLS, CDR2 YYNGEE. The CDR3 has 14 residues. V lost 0 bases and J lost 13; bases outside the gene matches: 12. CDR3 coding DNA: TGTGCCAGCAGCGTAGCTAAAGATGACAGGGGAGTATACTTC. This translates into CASSVAKDDRGVYF.

This clone appeared once. The gene calls are TRBV4-2 and TRBJ2-7; D is tentatively TRBD1 or TRBD2 (6 bases each). This CDR3 contains 16 residues. V was clipped by 1 base and J by 0 bases, with 13 bases between them. The germline V gene has CDR1 LGHNA and CDR2 YNFKEQ. The CDR3 sequence: CASSQAAGGTSYEQYF. DNA for the CDR3: TGTGCCAGCAGCCAAGCCGCCGGGGGCACCTCCTACGAGCAGTACTTC.

The chain employs TRBV5-1 and TRBJ2-5, with D possibly TRBD2 on 6 matching bases. The CDR3 is 13 residues long. V was clipped by 4 bases and J by 4 bases, with 11 bases between them. Per germline, CDR1 SGHRS and CDR2 YFSETQ. CDR3 in DNA: TGCGCCAGCAGCGTAACTAGCTTAGAGACCCAGTACTTC. Residues: CASSVTSLETQYF.

V gene TRBV27 combines with J gene TRBJ1-1; TRBD1 matches at 8 bases. The germline CDR1 and CDR2 sequences are MNHEY and SMNVEV (reference sequence). J gave up 6 bases and V 5 bases, and 11 bases lay outside the gene matches. The CDR3 runs 15 residues. The CDR3 DNA is TGTGCCAGCAGTCAACAATACAGGGGGATGTCTGAAGCTTTCTTT. Protein: CASSQQYRGMSEAFF.

This chain connects TRBV2 to TRBJ1-1; D uncertain. Per the germline V gene, CDR1 is SNHLY and CDR2 is FYNNEI. Trimming pared 0 bases from V and 12 bases from J, leaving 8 bases between. The length of the CDR3 is 11 residues. CDR3 region: CASSEALITFF. The CDR3 DNA reads TGTGCCAGCAGTGAAGCGCTTATAACTTTCTTT.

The chain couples TRBV18 to TRBJ1-5, with D hard to call. From germline, CDR1 is KGHSH and CDR2 LQKENI. Trimming left V 3 bases short and J 0 bases short, with 12 bases between. This CDR3 is built from 16 residues. The CDR3 is CASSPSPHGSNQPQHF. The CDR3 coding sequence is TGTGCCAGCTCACCCAGCCCTCATGGTAGCAATCAGCCCCAGCATTTT.

The V call is TRBV28, the J call TRBJ1-2, with D uncertain. V was shortened by 4 bases and J by 7 bases, with 13 bases between the two germline ends. Germline V lookup: CDR1 MDHEN, CDR2 SYDVKM. The CDR3 spans 13 residues. The CDR3 sequence is CASSSGRPAGYTF. In DNA form, the CDR3 reads TGTGCCAGCAGTTCCGGCAGGCCGGCTGGCTACACCTTC.

This rearrangement joins TRBV5-1 to TRBJ1-1; D might be TRBD1 (5 bases). The CDR3 is 15 residues long. Germline V gene sequence: CDR1 SGHRS, CDR2 YFSETQ. Trimming took 0 bases from V and 8 from J, leaving 17 bases between them. CDR3 region: CASSLVGDPNSEAFF. Written as DNA, the CDR3 is TGCGCCAGCAGCTTGGTGGGGGACCCTAATTCCGAAGCTTTCTTT.

CDR3 DNA: TGTGCCAGCAGCGGCCGGGACCAAGGGGAGGGCACTGAAGCTTTCTTT. Amino acid sequence: CASSGRDQGEGTEAFF. This chain uses TRBV11-2 with TRBJ1-1; maybe TRBD1 (5 bases). V lost 5 bases to trimming and J lost 4 bases, with 20 bases between them. The CDR3 runs 16 residues. Germline CDR1 reads SGHAT; CDR2 reads FQNNGV.

The chain links TRBV6-6 to TRBJ2-5, with 10 nucleotides matching TRBD2. Germline assignment: CDR1 MNHNY and CDR2 SVGAGI (reference sequence). CDR3 size: 16 residues. V lost 6 bases and J lost 9; bases outside the gene matches: 16. The CDR3 sequence: CASRTSLAGPRRAQYF. CDR3 bases: TGTGCCAGCAGAACTTCACTAGCGGGGCCCAGACGGGCCCAGTACTTC.